This is a list of T cell receptor beta chains from one sample in a study of cytomegalovirus exposure and HLA in healthy donors. Profiling relied on immunoSEQ multiplex PCR, and the TCRdb table lists in-frame clones only, not all of them. The sample carries fewer than 200,000 clones, about 68% recorded once. Sequenced material: PBMCs. These receptors originate from a man between 18 and 29 years old in good health and CMV-seronegative. Both conserved end residues are trimmed from each CDR3. Size values are once, few and many counts, or a class for expanded clones, and some rows have none.

clone size,CDR3 length,V gene,J gene,CDR3 protein
-,13,TRBV6-5,-,ASSYSALAEYEQY
-,12,TRBV19,TRBJ1-5,ASSPRQANQPQH
-,12,TRBV7-8,TRBJ2-7,ASSSQGPSYEQY
few,13,TRBV30,TRBJ2-3,AWSPLGGRADTQY
-,12,TRBV4-3,TRBJ2-7,ASSQAQGPHEQY
-,16,TRBV7-2,TRBJ2-1,ASSFAMTGSSSYNEQF
-,11,TRBV6-5,TRBJ2-7,ASSYWDMSEQY
-,12,TRBV10-2,TRBJ2-1,ASSEAVEVSEQF
-,15,TRBV4-1,TRBJ1-1,ASSHPRRGPAGDEAF
once,15,TRBV19,TRBJ2-5,ASSTNPLRLAEETQY
few,12,TRBV5-4,TRBJ2-7,ASSWGTSQYEQY
-,11,TRBV2,TRBJ2-3,ASGGTSTDTQY
-,13,TRBV5-1,TRBJ1-2,ASSRVTGTGDGYT
-,11,TRBV21-1,TRBJ1-2,ASSKGHSYGYT
-,13,TRBV5-1,TRBJ1-1,ASSSLQGAGTEAF
-,12,TRBV14,TRBJ1-5,ASSHPGVGQPQH
-,15,TRBV7-2,TRBJ2-1,ASSLGPATSGSWEQF
-,16,TRBV15,TRBJ2-7,ATSREVGARGLVYEQY
-,12,TRBV9,TRBJ2-2,ASSVWANTGELF
once,16,TRBV4-2,TRBJ2-2,ASSRTIAGGINTGELF
-,13,TRBV5-1,TRBJ2-4,ASSYSGLAKNIQY
-,13,TRBV28,TRBJ2-7,ASSLGRTGGREQY
-,16,TRBV7-9,TRBJ2-7,SSSSRTVPLHNAYEQY
-,11,TRBV28,TRBJ1-2,ASSSGGPSQPT
-,10,TRBV27,TRBJ2-1,ASSSTTGGQF
-,12,TRBV5-4,TRBJ2-3,ASSLGLYTDTQY
-,12,TRBV27,TRBJ2-3,ASSLTLRTDTQY
few,12,TRBV4-1,TRBJ2-4,ASSQEAIKNIQY
-,13,TRBV21-1,TRBJ2-7,ASSKFRTGVYEQY
few,13,TRBV6-5,TRBJ1-2,ASSYSVTAGYGYT
-,13,TRBV13,TRBJ2-1,ASSSRLAGGYEQF